This is a list of T cell receptor beta chains from one sample in a study of blood T cell repertoires in COVID-19. Measured with immunoSEQ multiplex PCR; TCRdb has only the in-frame clones, and not every one. This repertoire shows some 130,000 clones, roughly 84% found once; its top ten account for approximately 18%. Input material: peripheral blood. These receptors were obtained from a woman older than 75 with acute or convalescent COVID-19. Both conserved end residues are trimmed from each CDR3. A D gene is named only where the DNA matches it firmly. Rows give clone size only sometimes, using once, few, many, or a class for an expanded clone.

>.|.|TRBV5-5|TRBJ1-4
ASSLVSEKLF
>.|.|TRBV5-1|TRBJ2-1
ASSLAGTYNEQF
>TRBD1|.|TRBV9|TRBJ1-1
ASSSTGGTEAF
>.|.|TRBV27|TRBJ2-3
ASSSGLSTDTQY
>TRBD2|.|TRBV7-8|TRBJ2-3
ASSLEVAGLFHTQY
>TRBD2|once|TRBV7-2|TRBJ2-7
ASSFWSGGANEQY
>TRBD1|.|TRBV7-2|TRBJ2-3
ASSPGQGSGY
>.|.|TRBV5-1|TRBJ2-5
ASSLVSGVETQY
>.|.|TRBV4-1|TRBJ1-5
ASSQDYSRNQPQH
>.|.|TRBV5-6|TRBJ1-2
ASSPLVDYGYT
>.|.|TRBV6-6|TRBJ1-5
ASSPAGPGQPQH
>.|.|TRBV20-1|TRBJ1-5
SAYVHRPQH
>TRBD1|.|TRBV4-3|TRBJ2-2
ASSHPQGVRNTGELF
>.|.|TRBV30|TRBJ2-1
AWRTGSQQF
>.|.|TRBV19|TRBJ2-2
ASSKGGTQGLYTGELF
>.|.|TRBV7-8|TRBJ2-6
ASSRGQSSGANVLT
>.|.|TRBV5-1|TRBJ2-7
ASSRRGGEQY
>.|.|TRBV30|TRBJ1-2
AWGLYGYT
>TRBD1|once|TRBV30|TRBJ1-5
AWSGGQGSNQPQH
>TRBD1|.|TRBV5-1|TRBJ1-1
ASSLGDRAEAF
>TRBD1|.|TRBV2|TRBJ2-1
ASSEAHGTAASYNEQF
>.|.|TRBV5-6|TRBJ2-5
ASSSVRAYQETQY
>.|.|TRBV4-3|TRBJ1-1
ASSQVERNTEAF
>.|once|TRBV7-2|TRBJ1-5
ASSLVPGDQPQH
>.|.|TRBV30|TRBJ2-1
AWSPKPRGYNEQF
>TRBD2|.|TRBV7-9|TRBJ2-1
ASSLLAVAGHYNEQF
>TRBD1|.|TRBV5-1|TRBJ1-4
ASSIRQGAVEKLF
>.|.|TRBV19|TRBJ2-7
ASSRQSSYEQY
>TRBD1|.|TRBV5-1|TRBJ2-2
ASSSEGGQGNTGELF
>.|.|TRBV23-1|TRBJ1-5
ASSHPDSPKCQPQH
>.|.|TRBV7-2|TRBJ1-5
ASSLGVAQPQH
>.|.|TRBV10-2|TRBJ1-4
ASSEFTGYNEKLF